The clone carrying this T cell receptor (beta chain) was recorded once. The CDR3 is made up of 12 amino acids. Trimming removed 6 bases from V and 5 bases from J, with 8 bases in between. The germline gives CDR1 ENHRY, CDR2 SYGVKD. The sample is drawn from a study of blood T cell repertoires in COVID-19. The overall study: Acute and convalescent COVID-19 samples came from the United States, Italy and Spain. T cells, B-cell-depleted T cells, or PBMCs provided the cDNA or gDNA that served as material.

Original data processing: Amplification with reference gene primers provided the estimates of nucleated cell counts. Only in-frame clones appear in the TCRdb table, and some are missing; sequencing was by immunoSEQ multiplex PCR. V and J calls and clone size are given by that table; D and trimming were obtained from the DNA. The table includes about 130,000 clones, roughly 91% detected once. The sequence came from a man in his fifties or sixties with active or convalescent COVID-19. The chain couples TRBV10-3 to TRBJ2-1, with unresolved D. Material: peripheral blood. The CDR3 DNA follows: TGTGCCATCAGCCCTCGGGACAATGAGCAGTTCTTC. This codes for CAISPRDNEQFF.